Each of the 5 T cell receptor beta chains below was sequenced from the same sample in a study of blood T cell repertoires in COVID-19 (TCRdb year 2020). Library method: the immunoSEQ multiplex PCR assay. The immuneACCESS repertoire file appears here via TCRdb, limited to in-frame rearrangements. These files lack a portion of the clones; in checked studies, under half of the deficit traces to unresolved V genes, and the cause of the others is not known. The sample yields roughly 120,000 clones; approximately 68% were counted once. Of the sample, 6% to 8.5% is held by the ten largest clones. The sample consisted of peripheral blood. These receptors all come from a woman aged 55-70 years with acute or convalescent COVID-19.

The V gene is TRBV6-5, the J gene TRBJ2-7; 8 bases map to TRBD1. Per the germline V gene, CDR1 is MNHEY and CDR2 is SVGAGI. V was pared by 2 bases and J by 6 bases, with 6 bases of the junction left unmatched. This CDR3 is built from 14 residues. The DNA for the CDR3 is TGTGCCAGCAGTTACACAGGACAGGGAGGCGAGCAGTACTTC. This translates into CASSYTGQGGEQYF.

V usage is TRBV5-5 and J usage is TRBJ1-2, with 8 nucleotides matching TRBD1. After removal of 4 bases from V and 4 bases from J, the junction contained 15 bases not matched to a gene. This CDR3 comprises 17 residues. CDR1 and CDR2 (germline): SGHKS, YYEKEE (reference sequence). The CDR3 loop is CASSQPQGGQPLYGYTF. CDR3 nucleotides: TGTGCCAGCAGCCAACCACAGGGGGGACAACCTCTCTATGGCTACACCTTC.

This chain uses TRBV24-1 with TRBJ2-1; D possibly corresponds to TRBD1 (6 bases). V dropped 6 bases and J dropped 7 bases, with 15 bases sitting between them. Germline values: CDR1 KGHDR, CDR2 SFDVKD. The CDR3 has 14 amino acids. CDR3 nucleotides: TGTGCCACCAGTAGACAGGTCAAGGGTAATGAGCAGTTCTTC. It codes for CATSRQVKGNEQFF.

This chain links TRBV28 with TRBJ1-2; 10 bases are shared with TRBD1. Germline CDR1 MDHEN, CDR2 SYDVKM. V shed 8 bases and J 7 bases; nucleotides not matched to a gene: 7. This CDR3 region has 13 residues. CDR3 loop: CASLRQGAGGYTF. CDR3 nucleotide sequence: TGTGCCAGCCTACGACAGGGGGCGGGTGGCTACACCTTC.

The CDR3 is CASSPGASGVLSYNEQFF. In DNA, the CDR3 is TGTGCCAGCAGCCCGGGGGCCAGCGGGGTGCTCTCCTACAATGAGCAGTTCTTC. V gene TRBV7-9 combines with J gene TRBJ2-1, with a weak D call TRBD2 (7 bases). The germline V gene encodes CDR1 SEHNR and CDR2 FQNEAQ (reference sequence). V gave up 5 bases and J gave up 0 bases, with 20 bases separating them. The CDR3 length is 18 residues.